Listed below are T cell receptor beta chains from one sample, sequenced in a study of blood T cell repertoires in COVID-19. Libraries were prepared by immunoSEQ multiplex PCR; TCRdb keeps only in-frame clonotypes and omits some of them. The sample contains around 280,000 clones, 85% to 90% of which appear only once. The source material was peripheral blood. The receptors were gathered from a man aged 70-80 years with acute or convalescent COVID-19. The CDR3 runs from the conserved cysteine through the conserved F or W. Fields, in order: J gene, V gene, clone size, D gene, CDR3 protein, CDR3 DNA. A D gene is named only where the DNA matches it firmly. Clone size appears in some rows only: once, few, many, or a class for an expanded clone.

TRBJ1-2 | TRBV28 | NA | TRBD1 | CASSPGGWGYTF | TGTGCCAGCAGTCCAGGGGGTTGGGGCTACACCTTC
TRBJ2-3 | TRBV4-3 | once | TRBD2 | CASSQTSGRISPDTQYF | TGCGCCAGCAGCCAAACTAGCGGGAGGATCTCTCCAGATACGCAGTATTTT
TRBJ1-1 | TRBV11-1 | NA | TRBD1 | CASSLLGQGDTEAFF | TGTGCCAGCAGCTTATTGGGACAGGGGGACACTGAAGCTTTCTTT
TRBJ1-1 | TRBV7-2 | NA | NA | CASSFNRVGTSGAFF | TGTGCCAGCAGCTTTAACAGGGTAGGGACCTCTGGAGCTTTCTTT
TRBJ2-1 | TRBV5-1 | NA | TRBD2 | CASSSGTSTPYEQFF | TGCGCCAGCAGCTCCGGGACTAGTACCCCATATGAGCAGTTCTTC
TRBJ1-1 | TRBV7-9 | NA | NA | CASSLRGTSNTEAFF | TGTGCCAGCAGCTTACGCGGCACCTCGAACACTGAAGCTTTCTTT
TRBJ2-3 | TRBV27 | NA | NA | CASSPRRGRRTDTQYF | TGTGCCAGCAGTCCCAGGAGGGGGCGTCGCACAGATACGCAGTATTTT
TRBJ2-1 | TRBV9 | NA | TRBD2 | CASSVVGSGRYNEQFF | TGTGCCAGCAGCGTAGTTGGTAGCGGGAGGTACAATGAGCAGTTCTTC
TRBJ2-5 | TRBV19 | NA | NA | CASSIRGRGETQYF | TGTGCCAGTAGTATCCGGGGGAGGGGGGAGACCCAGTACTTC
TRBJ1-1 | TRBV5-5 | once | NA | CASSLAVVQGNTEAFF | TGTGCCAGCAGCTTGGCGGTCGTGCAGGGGAACACTGAAGCTTTCTTT
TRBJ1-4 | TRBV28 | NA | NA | CASSLAGRGEKLFF | TGTGCCAGCAGTTTGGCGGGGAGGGGCGAAAAACTGTTTTTT
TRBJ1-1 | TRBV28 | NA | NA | CASSTTTTGFGAFF | TGTGCCAGCAGTACCACAACAACAGGGTTCGGAGCTTTCTTT
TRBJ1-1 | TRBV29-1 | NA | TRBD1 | CSITQGAGNTEAFF | TGCAGCATCACACAGGGGGCGGGAAACACTGAAGCTTTCTTT
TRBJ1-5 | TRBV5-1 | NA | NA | CASSSDGGSNQPQHF | TGCGCCAGCAGCTCCGATGGAGGCTCCAATCAGCCCCAGCATTTT
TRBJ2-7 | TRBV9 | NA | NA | CASSVGEIYEQYF | TGTGCCAGCAGCGTAGGCGAAATCTACGAGCAGTACTTC
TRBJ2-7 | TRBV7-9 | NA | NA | CASSLTPTSGSEQYF | TGTGCCAGCAGCTTAACGCCAACATCAGGTAGCGAGCAGTACTTC
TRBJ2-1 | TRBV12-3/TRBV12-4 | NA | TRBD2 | CASSRAGGSEQFF | TGTGCCAGCAGCAGAGCGGGGGGGAGTGAGCAGTTCTTC
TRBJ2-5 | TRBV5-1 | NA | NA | CASSLVGGQETQYF | TGCGCCAGCAGCTTGGTTGGCGGGCAAGAGACCCAGTACTTC
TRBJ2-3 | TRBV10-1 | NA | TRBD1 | CASSADRGSDTQYF | TGCGCCAGCAGTGCTGACAGGGGGTCAGATACGCAGTATTTT
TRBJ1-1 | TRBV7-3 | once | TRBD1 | CASSTGVGTEAFF | TGTGCCAGCAGCACAGGGGTCGGCACTGAAGCTTTCTTT
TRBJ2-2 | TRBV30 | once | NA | CALNPGTQNTGELFF | TGTGCCCTAAACCCCGGGACACAGAACACCGGGGAGCTGTTTTTT
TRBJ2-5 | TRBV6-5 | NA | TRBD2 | CASSRGLADRETQYF | TGTGCCAGCAGTAGAGGACTAGCCGACCGAGAGACCCAGTACTTC
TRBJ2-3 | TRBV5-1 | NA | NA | CASSLYTDTQYF | TGCGCCAGCAGCTTATACACAGATACGCAGTATTTT
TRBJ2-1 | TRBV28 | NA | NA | CASSLQGRREQFF | TGTGCCAGCAGTTTACAGGGGCGTCGGGAGCAGTTCTTC
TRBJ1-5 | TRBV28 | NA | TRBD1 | CASSIPTGGNQPQHF | TGTGCCAGCAGTATCCCGACAGGGGGCAATCAGCCCCAGCATTTT
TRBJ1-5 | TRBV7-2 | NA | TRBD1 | CASSPAGQGYQPQHF | TGTGCCAGCAGCCCTGCGGGACAGGGGTATCAGCCCCAGCATTTT
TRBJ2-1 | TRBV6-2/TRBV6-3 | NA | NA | CASSYAGLPRGEQFF | TGTGCCAGCAGTTACGCGGGACTCCCGAGGGGAGAGCAGTTCTTC
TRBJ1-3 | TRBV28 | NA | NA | CASSLVGQGNTIYF | TGTGCCAGCAGTTTAGTTGGGCAGGGAAACACCATATATTTT
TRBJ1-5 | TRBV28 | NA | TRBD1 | CASTSRDSGQPQHF | TGTGCCAGCACTTCCCGGGACAGCGGGCAGCCCCAGCATTTT
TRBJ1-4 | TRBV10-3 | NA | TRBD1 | CAISEDRGRRKLFF | TGTGCCATCAGCGAAGACAGGGGGCGCCGGAAACTGTTTTTT
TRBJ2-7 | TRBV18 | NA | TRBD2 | CASSPVSSGVIEQYF | TGTGCCAGCTCACCAGTATCTAGCGGGGTGATTGAGCAGTACTTC
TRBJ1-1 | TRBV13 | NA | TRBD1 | CASSLDRGQNTEAFF | TGTGCCAGCAGCTTAGATAGGGGGCAGAACACTGAAGCTTTCTTT